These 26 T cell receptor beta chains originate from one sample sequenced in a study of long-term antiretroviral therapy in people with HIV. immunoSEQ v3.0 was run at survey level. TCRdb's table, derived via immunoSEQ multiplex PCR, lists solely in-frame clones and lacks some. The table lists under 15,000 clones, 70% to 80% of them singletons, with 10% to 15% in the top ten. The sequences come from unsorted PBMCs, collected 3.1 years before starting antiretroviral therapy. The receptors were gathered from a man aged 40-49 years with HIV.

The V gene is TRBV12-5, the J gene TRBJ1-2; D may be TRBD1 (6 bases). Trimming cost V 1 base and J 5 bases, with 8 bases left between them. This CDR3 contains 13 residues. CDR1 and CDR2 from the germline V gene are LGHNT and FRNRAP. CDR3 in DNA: TGTGCTAGTGGTTTGGAACAGGGTTATGGCTACACCTTC. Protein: CASGLEQGYGYTF.

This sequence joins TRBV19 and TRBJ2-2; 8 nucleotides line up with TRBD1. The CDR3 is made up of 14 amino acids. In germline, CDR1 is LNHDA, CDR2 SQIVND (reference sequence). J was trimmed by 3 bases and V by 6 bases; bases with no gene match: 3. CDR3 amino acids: CASSGTGYTGELFF. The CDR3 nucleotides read TGTGCCAGTAGCGGGACAGGATACACCGGGGAGCTGTTTTTT.

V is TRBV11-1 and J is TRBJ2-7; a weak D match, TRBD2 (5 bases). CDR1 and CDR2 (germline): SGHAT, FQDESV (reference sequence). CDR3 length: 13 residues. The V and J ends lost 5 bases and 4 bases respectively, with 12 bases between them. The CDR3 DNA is TGTGCCAGCAGCCCCCTACGGGGTTACGAGCAGTACTTC. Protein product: CASSPLRGYEQYF.

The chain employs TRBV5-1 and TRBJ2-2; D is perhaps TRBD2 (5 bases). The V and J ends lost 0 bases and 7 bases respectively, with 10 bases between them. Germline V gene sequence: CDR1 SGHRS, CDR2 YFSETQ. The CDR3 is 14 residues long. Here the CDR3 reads CASSLGLASGELFF. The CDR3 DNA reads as TGCGCCAGCAGCTTGGGGCTAGCCAGCGGGGAGCTGTTTTTT.

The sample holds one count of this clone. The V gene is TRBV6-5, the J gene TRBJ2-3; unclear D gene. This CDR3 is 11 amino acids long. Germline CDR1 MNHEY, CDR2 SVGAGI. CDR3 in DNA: TGTCCTCTATCCTGTGCAGATACGCAGTATTTT. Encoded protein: CPLSCADTQYF.

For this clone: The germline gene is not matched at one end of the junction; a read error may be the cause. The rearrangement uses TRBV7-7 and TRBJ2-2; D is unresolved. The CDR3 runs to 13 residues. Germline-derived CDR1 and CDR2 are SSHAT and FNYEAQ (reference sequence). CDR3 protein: CASSYSYTGELFF. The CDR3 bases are TGTGCTAGCAGCTACAGTTACACCGGGGAGCTGTTTTTT.

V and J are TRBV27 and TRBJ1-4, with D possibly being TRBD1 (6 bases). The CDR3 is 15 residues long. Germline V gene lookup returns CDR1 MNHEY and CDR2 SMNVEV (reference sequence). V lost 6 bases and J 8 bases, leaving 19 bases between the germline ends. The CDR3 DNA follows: TGTGCCAGCAGGACAGGCGACCTCAGGGAAGAAAAACTGTTTTTT. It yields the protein CASRTGDLREEKLFF.

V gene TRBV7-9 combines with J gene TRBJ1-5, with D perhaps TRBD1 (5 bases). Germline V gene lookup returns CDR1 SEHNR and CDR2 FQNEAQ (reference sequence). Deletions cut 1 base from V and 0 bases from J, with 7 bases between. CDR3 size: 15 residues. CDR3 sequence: CASSLGQNSNQPQHF. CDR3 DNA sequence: TGTGCCAGCAGCTTAGGACAGAATAGCAATCAGCCCCAGCATTTT.

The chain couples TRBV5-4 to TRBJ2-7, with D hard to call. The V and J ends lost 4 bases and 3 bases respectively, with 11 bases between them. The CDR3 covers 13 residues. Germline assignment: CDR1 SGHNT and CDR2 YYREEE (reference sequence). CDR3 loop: CASSNLEYYEQYF. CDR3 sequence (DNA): TGTGCCAGCAGCAATCTAGAGTACTACGAGCAGTACTTC. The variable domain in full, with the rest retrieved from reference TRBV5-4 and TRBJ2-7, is ETGVTQSPTHLIKTRGQQVTLRCSSQSGHNTVSWYQQALGQGPQFIFQYYREEENGRGNFPPRFSGLQFPNYSSELNVNALELDDSALYLCASSNLEYYEQYFGPGTRLTVT.

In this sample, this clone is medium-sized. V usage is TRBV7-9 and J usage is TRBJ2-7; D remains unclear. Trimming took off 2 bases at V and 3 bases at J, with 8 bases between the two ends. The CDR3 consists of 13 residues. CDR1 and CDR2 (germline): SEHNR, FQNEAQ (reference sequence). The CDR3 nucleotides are TGTGCCAGCAGCTTAACCGAGAACTACGAGCAGTACTTC. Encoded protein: CASSLTENYEQYF.

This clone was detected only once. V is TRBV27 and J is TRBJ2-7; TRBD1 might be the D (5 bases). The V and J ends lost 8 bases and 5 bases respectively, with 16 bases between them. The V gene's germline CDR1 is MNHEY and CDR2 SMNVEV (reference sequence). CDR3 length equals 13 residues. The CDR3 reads CASALAGFHEQYF. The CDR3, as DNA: TGTGCCAGCGCTCTGGCAGGGTTCCACGAGCAGTACTTC.

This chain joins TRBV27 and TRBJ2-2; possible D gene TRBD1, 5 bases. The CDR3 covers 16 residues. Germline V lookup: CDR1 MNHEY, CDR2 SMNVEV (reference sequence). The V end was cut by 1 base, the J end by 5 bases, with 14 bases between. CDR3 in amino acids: CASSLFAGLGTGELFF. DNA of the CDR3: TGTGCCAGCAGTTTATTTGCAGGGCTAGGTACCGGGGAGCTGTTTTTT.

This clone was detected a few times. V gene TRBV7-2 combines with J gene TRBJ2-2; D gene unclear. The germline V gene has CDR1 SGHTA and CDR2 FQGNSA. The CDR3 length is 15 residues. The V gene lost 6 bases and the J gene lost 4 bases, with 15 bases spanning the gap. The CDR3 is CASRIIAASTGELFF. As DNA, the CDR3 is TGTGCCAGCAGAATTATAGCTGCGAGCACCGGGGAGCTGTTTTTT.

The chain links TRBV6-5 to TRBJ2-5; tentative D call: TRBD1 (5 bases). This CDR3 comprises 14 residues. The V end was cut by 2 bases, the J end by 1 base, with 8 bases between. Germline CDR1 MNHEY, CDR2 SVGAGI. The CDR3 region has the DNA TGTGCCAGCAGTTACATAGGGGTCCAAGAGACCCAGTACTTC. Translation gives CASSYIGVQETQYF.

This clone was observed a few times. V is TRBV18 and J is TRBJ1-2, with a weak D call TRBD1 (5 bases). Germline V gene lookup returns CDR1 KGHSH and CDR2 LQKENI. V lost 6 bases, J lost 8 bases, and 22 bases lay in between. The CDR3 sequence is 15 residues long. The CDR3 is CASSPSGQPESGYTF. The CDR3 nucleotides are TGTGCCAGCTCGCCCTCGGGGCAGCCAGAGAGCGGCTACACCTTC.

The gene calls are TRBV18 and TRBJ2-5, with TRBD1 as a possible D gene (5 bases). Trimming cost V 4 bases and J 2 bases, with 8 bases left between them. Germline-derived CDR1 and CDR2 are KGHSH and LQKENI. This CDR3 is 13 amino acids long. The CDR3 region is CASSQGLQETQYF. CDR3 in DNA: TGTGCCAGCTCACAGGGGTTACAAGAGACCCAGTACTTC.

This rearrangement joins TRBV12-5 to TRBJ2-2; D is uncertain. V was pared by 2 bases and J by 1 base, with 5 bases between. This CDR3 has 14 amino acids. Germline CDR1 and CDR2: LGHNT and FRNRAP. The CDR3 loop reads CASGLSGNTGELFF. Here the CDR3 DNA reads TGTGCTAGTGGTTTGTCCGGGAACACCGGGGAGCTGTTTTTT.

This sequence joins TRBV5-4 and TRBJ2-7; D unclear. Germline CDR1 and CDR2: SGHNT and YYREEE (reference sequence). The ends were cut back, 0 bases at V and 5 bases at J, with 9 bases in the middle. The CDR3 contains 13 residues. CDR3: CASSLASFNEQYF. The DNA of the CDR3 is TGTGCCAGCAGCTTGGCTAGTTTTAACGAGCAGTACTTC.

The CDR3 nucleotides read TGTGCCAGCTCACCACGATTGACCGAGACAGTCTACGAGCAGTACTTC. Its translation: CASSPRLTETVYEQYF. The rearrangement links TRBV18 to TRBJ2-7; D may be TRBD1 (5 bases). V lost 1 base to trimming and J lost 3 bases, with 16 bases between them. Looked up from germline, CDR1 is KGHSH and CDR2 is LQKENI. This CDR3 has 16 residues.

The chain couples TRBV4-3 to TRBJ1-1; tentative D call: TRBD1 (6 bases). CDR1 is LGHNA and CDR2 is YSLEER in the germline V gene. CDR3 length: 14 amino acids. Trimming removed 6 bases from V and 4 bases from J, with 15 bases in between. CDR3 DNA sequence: TGCGCCAGCAGTTTACTTGGGGGGCCCACTGAAGCTTTCTTT. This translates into CASSLLGGPTEAFF.

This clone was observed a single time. The CDR3 DNA sequence: TGTGCCAGCAGCTTAGCAACTGGAGGTTCGGATGAGCAGTTCTTC. Its translation: CASSLATGGSDEQFF. The chain is built from TRBV7-9 and TRBJ2-1; D might be TRBD2 (5 bases). CDR1 is SEHNR and CDR2 is FQNEAQ in the germline V gene (reference sequence). This CDR3 is 15 amino acids long. The V and J ends lost 0 bases and 8 bases respectively, with 14 bases between them.

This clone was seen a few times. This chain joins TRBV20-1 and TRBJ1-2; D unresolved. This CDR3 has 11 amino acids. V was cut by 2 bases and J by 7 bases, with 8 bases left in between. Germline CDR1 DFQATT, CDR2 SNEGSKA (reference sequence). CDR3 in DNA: TGCAGTGCTAGACGAGGAGGTGGCTACACCTTC. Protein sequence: CSARRGGGYTF.

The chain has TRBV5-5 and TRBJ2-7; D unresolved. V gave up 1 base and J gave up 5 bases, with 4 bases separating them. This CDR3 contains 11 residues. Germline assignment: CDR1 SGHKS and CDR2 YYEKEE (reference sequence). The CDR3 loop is CASSLKDEQYF. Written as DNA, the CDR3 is TGTGCCAGCAGCTTGAAGGACGAGCAGTACTTC.

DNA for the CDR3: TGTGCCAGCAGCTTTAGCGGGAACACCGGGGAGCTGTTTTTT. It encodes CASSFSGNTGELFF. V gene TRBV7-2 combines with J gene TRBJ2-2; D is perhaps TRBD2 (6 bases). Germline V lookup: CDR1 SGHTA, CDR2 FQGNSA. CDR3 length equals 14 residues. The V end was cut by 3 bases, the J end by 1 base, with 6 bases between.

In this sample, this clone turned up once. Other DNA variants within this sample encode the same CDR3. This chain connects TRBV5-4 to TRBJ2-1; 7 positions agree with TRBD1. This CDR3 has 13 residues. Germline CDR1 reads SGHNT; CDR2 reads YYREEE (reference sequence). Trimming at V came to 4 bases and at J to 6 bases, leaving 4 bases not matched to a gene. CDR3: CASSGGQANEQFF. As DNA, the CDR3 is TGTGCCAGCAGCGGAGGACAGGCCAATGAGCAGTTCTTC.

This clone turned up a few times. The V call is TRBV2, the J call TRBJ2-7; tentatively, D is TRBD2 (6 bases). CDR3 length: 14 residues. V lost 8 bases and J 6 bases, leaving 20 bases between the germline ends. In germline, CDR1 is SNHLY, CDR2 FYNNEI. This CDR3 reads CASRPPGEASEQYF. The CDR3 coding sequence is TGTGCCAGCCGCCCTCCGGGGGAGGCGAGCGAGCAGTACTTC. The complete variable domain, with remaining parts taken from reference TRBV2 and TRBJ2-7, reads EPEVTQTPSHQVTQMGQEVILRCVPISNHLYFYWYRQILGQKVEFLVSFYNNEISEKSEIFDDQFSVERPDGSNFTLKIRSTKLEDSAMYFCASRPPGEASEQYFGPGTRLTVT.